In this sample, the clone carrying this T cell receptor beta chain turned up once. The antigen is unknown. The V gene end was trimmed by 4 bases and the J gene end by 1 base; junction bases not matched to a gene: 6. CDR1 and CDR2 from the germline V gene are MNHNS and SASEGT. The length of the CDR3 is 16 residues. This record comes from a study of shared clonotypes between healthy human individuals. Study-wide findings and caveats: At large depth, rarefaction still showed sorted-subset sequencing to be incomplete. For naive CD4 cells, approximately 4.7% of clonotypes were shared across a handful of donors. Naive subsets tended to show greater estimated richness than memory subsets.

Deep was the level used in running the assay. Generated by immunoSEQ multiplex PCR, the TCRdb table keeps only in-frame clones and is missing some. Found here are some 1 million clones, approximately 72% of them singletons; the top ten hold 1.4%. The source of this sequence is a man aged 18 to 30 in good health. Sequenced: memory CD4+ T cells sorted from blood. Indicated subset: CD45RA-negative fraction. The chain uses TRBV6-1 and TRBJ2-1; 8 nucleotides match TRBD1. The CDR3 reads CASSGGRQGSYNEQFF. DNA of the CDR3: TGTGCCAGCAGTGGGGGGAGACAGGGGTCCTACAATGAGCAGTTCTTC.